This TCR beta chain was observed in a study of metastatic and nonmetastatic thyroid tumors. About the study: Repertoire comparisons spanned blood and tumor or nodule tissue from malignant and benign thyroid patients.

With MiXCR, TCRdb reprocessed the PCR reads. Here the sample spans 2,000 to 2,500 clones, approximately 11% being singletons. This clone was recorded at least ten times. Thyroid surgery had not been preceded by any treatment in any patient. Sequencing was done on a sample of tumor tissue. The source is a female donor with papillary thyroid cancer or a benign thyroid nodule (not recorded which). Some clones in this sample may be carry-over from other donors' samples.

CDR3 sequence: CAISESTGEKLFF. DNA for the CDR3: TGTGCCATCAGTGAGTCGACAGGGGAAAAACTGTTTTTT. This chain uses TRBV10-3 with TRBJ1-4; 7 positions agree with TRBD1. V shed 0 bases, J shed 8 bases, and the junction held 0 bases outside the gene matches. Germline CDR1 ENHRY, CDR2 SYGVKD. The CDR3 consists of 13 residues.